This record covers a single TCR beta chain. No antigen is known for it. No clone much larger than this one lies a single base away; base qualities are absent. Taken with the paper, the label for treatment or condition translates to: in vitro stimulation with specific CMV peptide epitopes to enrich CMV-specific T cells. Germline trimming amounts to 1 base on V and 7 bases on J, with 8 as the count of junction bases outside the gene matches. CDR1 and CDR2 are read off the germline V gene (reference sequence) as SEHNR and FQNEAQ. Measured from the cysteine to the phenylalanine, the CDR3 is 15 residues long. Just CDR3 DNA is preserved here, 45 bases in frame from base 1. This sample is drawn from a study of T cell repertoires in cytomegalovirus infection (dated by TCRdb to about 2019). Study-level background: Recently identified HLA-C-restricted CMV epitopes, whose presentation resists viral immunomodulation, were targeted by peptide stimulations together with well-studied HLA-B-restricted epitopes. Donor HLA type was relevant to the analysis, because carriage of CMV infection together with the matching HLA type was indicated by public TCR beta signatures.

Results and caveats for the whole study, not just this receptor: In both this cohort and an independent roughly 360-donor cohort, the cumulative frequency of public TCR beta family members distinguished carriers of CMV infection plus the relevant HLA type. The ex vivo response was dominated by HLA-C-restricted CMV-specific TCR beta clonotypes, which also provided the single most frequent clonotype in two of eight donors.

Data came from an Illumina HiSeq 1500. The public reads were quality trimmed at Q25 with fastp and then assembled into clones with MiXCR by TCRdb, keeping productive beta chains. Identical CDR3 proteins give one entry, which carries the most common genes and DNA. Counted in this sample were 900,000 to 950,000 distinct CDR3 sequences; less than 35% of them appeared once. Of the sample, roughly an eighth is held by the ten largest clones. This sample comprised cultured CD8+ T cells from PBMCs, obtained from culture after CMV antigen stimulation. The chain was built from TRBV7-9 and TRBJ1-2, with 8 central nucleotides matching TRBD1. This clonotype was sampled from a human donor in good health (CMV status not recorded). Some clones in this sample may be carry-over from other donors' samples. The CDR3 here reads CASSLVGGQGSGYTF. Here is the DNA: TGTGCCAGCAGCTTAGTAGGCGGACAGGGAAGTGGCTACACCTTC.